A selection of T cell receptor beta chains follows, all from one sample in a study of shared clonotypes between healthy human individuals. TCRdb's copy holds only in-frame clones and misses some; the assay was immunoSEQ multiplex PCR. The table includes some 2.4 million clones, 80% to 95% detected once. The sequenced sample consisted of naive CD4+ T cells from PBMCs. Source of these receptors: a man between 18 and 29 years old in good health. Some clones in this sample may be carry-over from other donors' samples. Each CDR3 is given with its conserved first and last residue. The D gene is left open where the match is weak.

d_gene: -; len: 14; v_gene: TRBV2; j_gene: TRBJ2-3; CDR3aa: CASEPGAHTDTQYF
d_gene: TRBD2; len: 13; v_gene: TRBV7-3; j_gene: TRBJ2-1; CDR3aa: CASSPLAGVEQFF
d_gene: -; len: 15; v_gene: TRBV4-3; j_gene: TRBJ1-2; CDR3aa: CASSQGGGISYGYTF
d_gene: -; len: 15; v_gene: TRBV6-6; j_gene: TRBJ2-7; CDR3aa: CASSYSLGGSYEQYF
d_gene: TRBD1; len: 14; v_gene: TRBV7-3; j_gene: TRBJ2-7; CDR3aa: CASSCRPGDRASYF
d_gene: TRBD1; len: 14; v_gene: TRBV7-2; j_gene: TRBJ2-5; CDR3aa: CASSSDRGWETQYF
d_gene: TRBD2; len: 17; v_gene: TRBV28; j_gene: TRBJ2-1; CDR3aa: CASSLPGLAGPLNEQFF
d_gene: -; len: 20; v_gene: TRBV15; j_gene: TRBJ2-6; CDR3aa: CATSRDSLGRFYSGANVLTF
d_gene: TRBD1; len: 13; v_gene: TRBV18; j_gene: TRBJ2-7; CDR3aa: CASSPGQVYEQYF
d_gene: -; len: 13; v_gene: TRBV28; j_gene: -; CDR3aa: CASSLLMPGEQYF
d_gene: TRBD1; len: 14; v_gene: TRBV25-1; j_gene: TRBJ1-6; CDR3aa: CASSGQGTSSPLHF
d_gene: -; len: 13; v_gene: TRBV30; j_gene: TRBJ1-1; CDR3aa: CAWRPHGGTEAFF
d_gene: TRBD2; len: 16; v_gene: TRBV9; j_gene: TRBJ2-1; CDR3aa: CASSKLGLAGVYEQFF
d_gene: -; len: 13; v_gene: TRBV7-2; j_gene: TRBJ1-5; CDR3aa: CASSLDPGQPQHF
d_gene: -; len: 14; v_gene: TRBV9; j_gene: TRBJ2-1; CDR3aa: CASSVDGSSNEQFF
d_gene: -; len: 18; v_gene: TRBV25-1; j_gene: TRBJ2-3; CDR3aa: CASSEVRSLAIGADTQYF
d_gene: -; len: 14; v_gene: TRBV7-2; j_gene: TRBJ1-1; CDR3aa: CASSFPAGRGEAFF
d_gene: -; len: 13; v_gene: TRBV7-9; j_gene: TRBJ1-1; CDR3aa: CASSLTATTEAFF
d_gene: -; len: 15; v_gene: TRBV28; j_gene: TRBJ1-3; CDR3aa: CASRGGARSGNTIYF
d_gene: -; len: 13; v_gene: TRBV10-2; j_gene: TRBJ1-1; CDR3aa: CASSELRNTEAFF
d_gene: -; len: 12; v_gene: TRBV6-1; j_gene: TRBJ1-1; CDR3aa: CASWSGTYEAFF
d_gene: TRBD1; len: 15; v_gene: TRBV15; j_gene: TRBJ2-7; CDR3aa: CATSSSGTGNRLQYF
d_gene: TRBD2; len: 14; v_gene: TRBV2; j_gene: TRBJ2-1; CDR3aa: CASSDTGGLNEQFF
d_gene: -; len: 16; v_gene: TRBV5-6; j_gene: TRBJ2-7; CDR3aa: CASSLGVSGIGYEQYF
d_gene: TRBD1; len: 16; v_gene: TRBV6-5; j_gene: TRBJ1-1; CDR3aa: CAGSYHETGRYTEAFF
d_gene: -; len: 17; v_gene: TRBV7-9; j_gene: TRBJ2-7; CDR3aa: CASSLAGAPIRAYEQYF
d_gene: TRBD2; len: 18; v_gene: TRBV18; j_gene: TRBJ2-1; CDR3aa: CASSPRSSSGRVYNEQFF
d_gene: -; len: 13; v_gene: TRBV28; j_gene: TRBJ2-3; CDR3aa: CASFTGYTDTQYF
d_gene: TRBD1; len: 13; v_gene: TRBV30; j_gene: TRBJ2-2; CDR3aa: CAWGGQKTGELFF
d_gene: -; len: 12; v_gene: TRBV18; j_gene: TRBJ2-5; CDR3aa: CASSRKGETQYF
d_gene: TRBD1; len: 16; v_gene: TRBV5-4; j_gene: TRBJ1-2; CDR3aa: CASSLGPGQGNYGYTF
d_gene: -; len: 13; v_gene: TRBV7-2; j_gene: TRBJ2-3; CDR3aa: CASTVTSTDTQYF
d_gene: TRBD2; len: 17; v_gene: TRBV4-2; j_gene: TRBJ2-1; CDR3aa: CASSQAQGGRAKNEQFF
d_gene: -; len: 15; v_gene: TRBV18; j_gene: TRBJ2-1; CDR3aa: CASSPWRDSYNEQFF
d_gene: -; len: 15; v_gene: TRBV11-2; j_gene: TRBJ2-1; CDR3aa: CASSLPGGSYNEQFF
d_gene: -; len: 16; v_gene: TRBV18; j_gene: TRBJ2-7; CDR3aa: CASSPFAGSTSYEQYF
d_gene: -; len: 13; v_gene: TRBV15; j_gene: TRBJ2-5; CDR3aa: CATSRESGETQYF
d_gene: TRBD1; len: 16; v_gene: TRBV4-1; j_gene: TRBJ1-2; CDR3aa: CASSHQPGQGSYGYTF
d_gene: -; len: 15; v_gene: TRBV4-1; j_gene: TRBJ1-1; CDR3aa: CASSQDWGPNTEAFF
d_gene: -; len: 13; v_gene: TRBV6-5; j_gene: TRBJ2-6; CDR3aa: CASSDSGANVLTF
d_gene: -; len: 13; v_gene: TRBV6-1; j_gene: TRBJ1-2; CDR3aa: CASRQATADGYTF
d_gene: TRBD1; len: 15; v_gene: TRBV14; j_gene: TRBJ2-2; CDR3aa: CASSPRQGTTGELFF
d_gene: TRBD2; len: 18; v_gene: TRBV5-6; j_gene: TRBJ2-1; CDR3aa: CASSLGLAGILGYNEQFF
d_gene: -; len: 13; v_gene: TRBV5-1; j_gene: TRBJ1-2; CDR3aa: CASSLDTNYGYTF
d_gene: -; len: 14; v_gene: TRBV18; j_gene: TRBJ2-3; CDR3aa: CASSPPTWTDTQYF